This record concerns one T cell receptor beta chain sequence. Assay used: immunoSEQ multiplex PCR; TCRdb lists only in-frame clones, some missing. The sample comprises more than 550,000 clones, around 85% of which are singletons, and 0.008% to 0.011% rests with the top ten. With 5 bases removed from V and 7 bases from J, the gap between germline ends came to 21 bases. This CDR3 contains 16 residues. CDR1 is MDHEN, CDR2 SYDVKM, per germline. The data were taken from a study of shared T cell receptors in the human thymus. This same sample was also part of a study on human thymus T cells. From that study: Corrective heart surgery yielded the resections from which the thymus tissue came.

The specimen sequenced was thymocytes. The chain uses TRBV28 and TRBJ1-5, with D unclear. The TCR sequence derives from a girl under three years old with a congenital heart defect. The CDR3 sequence: CASSLPSISSGQPQHF. DNA for the CDR3: TGTGCCAGCAGTCTGCCGAGCATTTCTTCGGGGCAGCCCCAGCATTTT.